The TCR beta chain under discussion was sequenced for a study of blood T cell repertoires in COVID-19. Whole-study context: Donors in the United States, Italy and Spain gave samples during acute or convalescent COVID-19.

The CDR3 runs to 15 residues. As originally analysed: From reference gene primer amplification, estimates of nucleated cell counts were derived. Repertoires were generated with immunoSEQ multiplex PCR, while TCRdb's copy carries only in-frame clones and drops some. Clone size and V and J calls were adopted from that table, with D and trimming inferred from the DNA. The sample lists about 170,000 clones; roughly 84% were seen once. The chain has TRBV21-1 and TRBJ2-4; the D segment call TRBD2 is taken from the table without a DNA check. TRBV21-1 is assigned pseudogene status. This TCR derives from a man aged 60-69 years who had recovered from COVID-19. The source material was peripheral blood. The CDR3 spells CASSKLGGDQNIQYF. CDR3 DNA sequence: TGTGCCAGCAGCAAATTGGGGGGGGATCAAAACATTCAGTACTTC.